This entry is about one TCR beta chain. Its antigen is not known. The assay that was used to sequence DNA from cultured CD4+ T cells was the Oncomine TCR Beta short-read assay. In TCRdb, the PCR reads were re-called with MiXCR into one record per CDR3 protein. The table shows just over 4,000 distinct CDR3 sequences, with about 19% occurring only once. The sample is drawn from a study of vaccination and CD4 T cells after COVID-19. Study outcomes and limitations: Early post-infection timepoints were missing, and relatively few convalescent patients were studied.

This sample's treatment: roughly 11-day PBMC culture with coronavirus spike peptide pools or control peptides (ViraFEST assay). IL-2 (around 10 IU/ml) and peptide pools (about 10 ug/ml) were added to cultures of two million PBMCs per well. This CDR3 comprises 14 residues. Germline V gives CDR1 MNHEY, CDR2 SMNVEV (reference sequence). Trimming took 8 bases from V and 3 from J, leaving 15 bases between them. The material sequenced was CD4+ T cells from blood, cultured in vitro. The origin of this receptor is a human donor who had recovered from COVID-19. V gene TRBV27 combines with J gene TRBJ2-3, with unresolved D. As DNA, the CDR3 is TGTGCCAGCGGTAGAATGGGAATAACAGATACGCAGTATTTT. Translation: CASGRMGITDTQYF.